The 30 T cell receptor beta chains listed next were all sequenced from one sample in a study of shared clonotypes between healthy human individuals. Here immunoSEQ multiplex PCR was the method, and the copy in TCRdb shows in-frame clones only, minus some. The data contain around 2.5 million clones, approximately 93% of them singletons. The sequenced sample was naive CD4+ T cells from PBMCs. Documented subset: CD45RA+ positively selected. The source of these receptors is a man aged 18-30 years in good health. Some clones in this sample may be carry-over from other donors' samples.

The chain carries TRBV14 and TRBJ1-1; D not resolved. V shed 3 bases and J shed 5 bases, with 7 bases lying between them. Germline values: CDR1 SGHDN, CDR2 FVKESK. This CDR3 region has 12 residues. In DNA, the CDR3 is TGTGCCAGCAGCCAGGGTAGGACTGAAGCTTTCTTT. Its translation: CASSQGRTEAFF.

The chain uses TRBV5-1 and TRBJ2-1; 14 bases align to TRBD2. Germline lookup yields CDR1 SGHRS and CDR2 YFSETQ. The CDR3 contains 14 residues. The V gene end was trimmed by 5 bases and the J gene end by 8 bases; junction bases not matched to a gene: 3. For the CDR3, the DNA is TGCGCCAGCAGAAAGGGACTAGCGGGAGATGAGCAGTTCTTC. Translating it yields CASRKGLAGDEQFF.

The chain has TRBV5-1 and TRBJ1-2; D is possibly TRBD1 (5 bases). The CDR3 is 16 residues long. The germline CDR1 and CDR2 sequences are SGHRS and YFSETQ. Trimming pared 4 bases from V and 8 bases from J, leaving 24 bases between. The CDR3 nucleotides are TGCGCCAGCAGCACAAGCCGGGGCTCGGAAGTATGGGGCTACACCTTC. This translates into CASSTSRGSEVWGYTF.

The V and J genes are TRBV6-1 and TRBJ2-3; 9 bases map to TRBD2. The CDR3 is 18 amino acids. V lost 0 bases to trimming and J lost 5 bases; unmatched junction nucleotides: 12. Germline V gene sequence: CDR1 MNHNS, CDR2 SASEGT. The CDR3 region is CASSEAAGVSGSRDTQYF. CDR3 nucleotide sequence: TGTGCCAGCAGTGAAGCGGCAGGAGTTAGCGGGAGTAGAGATACGCAGTATTTT.

This CDR3 is CATGLAGANVLTF. The CDR3 DNA is TGTGCCACGGGACTTGCTGGGGCCAACGTCCTGACTTTC. The rearrangement links TRBV25-1 to TRBJ2-6, with a possible D match to TRBD2 (6 bases). The germline CDR1 and CDR2 sequences are MGHDK and SYGVNS. V gave up 10 bases and J gave up 2 bases, with 9 bases separating them. The CDR3 is made up of 13 amino acids.

In the case of this clone: This sample also contains other DNA sequences that code for the same CDR3. The chain combines TRBV28 with TRBJ2-7, with TRBD2 matching over 7 bases. Trimming at V came to 0 bases and at J to 0 bases, leaving 2 bases not matched to a gene. CDR1 and CDR2 (germline): MDHEN, SYDVKM. The CDR3 spans 15 residues. This CDR3 is CASSLWGGSSYEQYF. The CDR3 bases are TGTGCCAGCAGTTTATGGGGGGGGAGCTCCTACGAGCAGTACTTC.

With regard to this clone: The same CDR3 is also encoded by other DNA sequences in this sample. The J gene is TRBJ1-5, the V gene TRBV18, with D hard to call. Trimming took 3 bases from V and 4 from J, leaving 4 bases between them. In germline, CDR1 is KGHSH, CDR2 LQKENI. This CDR3 spans 12 amino acids. CDR3: CASSPSNQPQHF. CDR3 in DNA: TGTGCCAGCTCACCGTCTAATCAGCCCCAGCATTTT.

The V call is TRBV9, the J call TRBJ2-5; D remains unclear. The CDR3 is made up of 16 amino acids. The V gene's germline CDR1 is SGDLS and CDR2 YYNGEE. With 0 bases removed from V and 5 bases from J, the gap between germline ends came to 17 bases. The chain's CDR3 is CASSVGVTMPVETQYF. The CDR3 DNA follows: TGTGCCAGCAGCGTAGGGGTAACTATGCCTGTTGAGACCCAGTACTTC.

This clone was picked up one time. The gene calls are TRBV6-6 and TRBJ2-7; 8 positions match TRBD1. With V trimmed by 6 bases and J by 3 bases, 4 bases remained unmatched. Germline values: CDR1 MNHNY, CDR2 SVGAGI (reference sequence). There are 13 residues in the CDR3. The CDR3 loop reads CASRRDRIYEQYF. In DNA form, the CDR3 reads TGTGCCAGCAGGCGGGACAGGATCTACGAGCAGTACTTC.

V and J are TRBV5-1 and TRBJ2-7; 9 bases are shared with TRBD1. Germline-derived CDR1 and CDR2 are SGHRS and YFSETQ. The CDR3 loop spans 15 amino acids. V was pared by 0 bases and J by 7 bases, with 8 bases of the junction left unmatched. CDR3 sequence reads: CASSLESQGAWEQYF. The CDR3 DNA sequence: TGCGCCAGCAGCTTGGAGTCACAGGGGGCATGGGAGCAGTACTTC.

V and J are TRBV7-8 and TRBJ1-2; unclear D gene. This CDR3 spans 14 amino acids. CDR1 and CDR2 from the germline V gene are SGHVS and FQNEAQ. V lost 1 base and J 4 bases, leaving 10 bases between the germline ends. The CDR3 protein is CASSLEAASYGYTF. The CDR3 DNA follows: TGTGCCAGCAGCTTAGAGGCGGCCAGCTATGGCTACACCTTC.

This clone was counted a single time. V is TRBV4-1 and J is TRBJ2-5; D gene uncertain. The assigned J gene may be wrong: the sequence end matches TRBJ2-7 better. The length of the CDR3 is 13 residues. Germline V gene lookup returns CDR1 MGHRA and CDR2 YSYEKL. The CDR3, as DNA: TGCGCCAGCAGCCAACTTGTCTTCTACGAGCAGTACTTC. Its translation: CASSQLVFYEQYF.

The chain couples TRBV25-1 to TRBJ1-1; D ambiguous. Trimming shortened V by 10 bases and J by 4 bases, and 16 bases separated the two germline ends. Germline V gives CDR1 MGHDK, CDR2 SYGVNS. The CDR3 contains 13 residues. The CDR3 here is CATSRGGGTEAFF. CDR3 sequence (DNA): TGTGCCACCTCCCGGGGAGGCGGCACTGAAGCTTTCTTT.

On this clone: The same CDR3 can be traced to other DNA sequences in this sample. J is TRBJ1-1 and V is TRBV28; 9 bases match TRBD1. Trimming at V came to 5 bases and at J to 5 bases, leaving 6 bases not matched to a gene. Germline CDR1 MDHEN, CDR2 SYDVKM. This CDR3 has 14 residues. The CDR3 nucleotides read TGTGCCAGCAGTCCCGGGACAGGGCTAACTGAAGCTTTCTTT. It translates to CASSPGTGLTEAFF. The entire variable domain, with the rest obtained from reference TRBV28 and TRBJ1-1, is as follows: DVKVTQSSRYLVKRTGEKVFLECVQDMDHENMFWYRQDPGLGLRLIYFSYDVKMKEKGDIPEGYSVSREKKERFSLILESASTNQTSMYLCASSPGTGLTEAFFGQGTRLTVV.

This chain links TRBV6-5 with TRBJ1-4; weak D call: TRBD1 (6 bases). Germline lookup yields CDR1 MNHEY and CDR2 SVGAGI. V lost 4 bases to trimming and J lost 0 bases, with 9 bases between them. The CDR3 is 15 residues long. For the CDR3, the DNA is TGTGCCAGCAGTTTCAGGACAGCAACTAATGAAAAACTGTTTTTT. It codes for CASSFRTATNEKLFF.

This sequence joins TRBV5-4 and TRBJ1-4; the D gene is possibly TRBD1 (6 bases). Between the trimmed V and J ends, which lost 4 bases and 0 bases, there was a span of 7 bases. In germline, CDR1 is SGHNT, CDR2 YYREEE (reference sequence). The CDR3 covers 14 residues. The CDR3 bases are TGTGCCAGCAGCCGACAGGCAACTAATGAAAAACTGTTTTTT. It specifies CASSRQATNEKLFF.

The V gene is TRBV6-4, the J gene TRBJ1-2; possibly TRBD1 for D (5 bases). Germline loops: CDR1 MRHNA, CDR2 SNTAGT. This CDR3 contains 13 residues. Trimming stripped 0 bases from V and 8 bases from J, with 10 bases between. The CDR3 nucleotides are TGTGCCAGCAGTGACTCGACAGCTCTGGGCTACACCTTC. This codes for CASSDSTALGYTF.

The chain uses TRBV11-2 and TRBJ1-1; 7 bases are a match to TRBD1. This CDR3 contains 14 residues. The J segment lost 6 bases and the V segment lost 6 bases, leaving 10 bases of the junction unmatched. From germline, CDR1 is SGHAT and CDR2 FQNNGV. The CDR3 nucleotides are TGTGCCAGCAGAGACAGGGAACGAACCGCTGAAGCTTTCTTT. The encoded protein is CASRDRERTAEAFF.

The V and J genes are TRBV27 and TRBJ2-6; TRBD1 aligns across 10 bases. The CDR3 sequence is 18 residues long. Germline values: CDR1 MNHEY, CDR2 SMNVEV (reference sequence). Trimming removed 6 bases from V and 2 bases from J; junction bases left unmatched: 10. As DNA, the CDR3 is TGTGCCAGCAGCCGGGGCGGGACAGGGGCGCCTGGGGCCAACGTCCTGACTTTC. Translated, it gives CASSRGGTGAPGANVLTF. The whole variable domain, remainder taken from reference TRBV27 and TRBJ2-6, is EAQVTQNPRYLITVTGKKLTVTCSQNMNHEYMSWYRQDPGLGLRQIYYSMNVEVTDKGDVPEGYKVSRKEKRNFPLILESPSPNQTSLYFCASSRGGTGAPGANVLTFGAGSRLTVL.

V and J are TRBV2 and TRBJ2-2; D ambiguous. Germline V gives CDR1 SNHLY, CDR2 FYNNEI. Trimming removed 6 bases from V and 4 bases from J, with 18 bases in between. There are 16 residues in the CDR3. This CDR3 is CASRPPGTRLTGELFF. The CDR3, as DNA: TGTGCCAGCAGGCCACCAGGAACGCGGCTCACCGGGGAGCTGTTTTTT.

This clone was recorded once. V is TRBV7-2 and J is TRBJ1-2, with D maybe TRBD1 (5 bases). The V gene lost 5 bases and the J gene lost 3 bases, with 19 bases spanning the gap. Looked up from germline, CDR1 is SGHTA and CDR2 is FQGNSA. The CDR3 runs 16 residues. DNA of the CDR3: TGTGCCAGCAGCGAAACTTCCGGGACGTCGGACTATGGCTACACCTTC. Amino acid sequence: CASSETSGTSDYGYTF. The variable domain in full, completed from reference TRBV7-2 and TRBJ1-2, reads GAGVSQSPSNKVTEKGKDVELRCDPISGHTALYWYRQSLGQGLEFLIYFQGNSAPDKSGLPSDRFSAERTGGSVSTLTIQRTQQEDSAVYLCASSETSGTSDYGYTFGSGTRLTVV.

The chain uses TRBV2 and TRBJ2-3; TRBD2 aligns across 9 bases. V shed 8 bases and J 3 bases; nucleotides not matched to a gene: 6. The CDR3 runs to 14 residues. Looked up from germline, CDR1 is SNHLY and CDR2 is FYNNEI. The CDR3 spells CASGETSGTDTQYF. The CDR3, as DNA: TGTGCCAGCGGGGAGACTAGCGGAACAGATACGCAGTATTTT.

This chain connects TRBV5-4 to TRBJ2-7, with 8 positions matching TRBD2. V dropped 4 bases and J dropped 3; count of bases not matched to a gene: 9. Germline V gene data show CDR1 as SGHNT and CDR2 as YYREEE (reference sequence). The CDR3 has 15 amino acids. This CDR3 reads CASSLRLAGNYEQYF. The CDR3 DNA sequence: TGTGCCAGCAGCCTACGTTTAGCGGGGAACTACGAGCAGTACTTC.

J is TRBJ2-7 and V is TRBV28; no clear D gene. CDR1 is MDHEN and CDR2 is SYDVKM in the germline V gene. V dropped 3 bases and J dropped 0 bases, with 12 bases sitting between them. The CDR3 consists of 15 residues. CDR3 DNA sequence: TGTGCCAGCAGTTTCGGGCAGACCAGCTCCTACGAGCAGTACTTC. Its translation: CASSFGQTSSYEQYF.

V usage is TRBV18 and J usage is TRBJ2-1; no reliable D call. This CDR3 has 13 amino acids. Trimming left V 0 bases short and J 6 bases short, with 6 bases between. In germline, CDR1 is KGHSH, CDR2 LQKENI. The CDR3 here is CASSPPVRNEQFF. DNA of the CDR3: TGTGCCAGCTCACCACCGGTCCGCAATGAGCAGTTCTTC. The entire variable domain, with the rest obtained from reference TRBV18 and TRBJ2-1, is as follows: NAGVMQNPRHLVRRRGQEARLRCSPMKGHSHVYWYRQLPEEGLKFMVYLQKENIIDESGMPKERFSAEFPKEGPSILRIQQVVRGDSAAYFCASSPPVRNEQFFGPGTRLTVL.

This clone was picked up a small number of times. The V and J genes are TRBV19 and TRBJ2-2, with 9 bases identical to TRBD1. Trimming removed 9 bases from V and 1 base from J; junction bases left unmatched: 6. CDR3 length: 15 amino acids. CDR1 is LNHDA, CDR2 SQIVND, per germline (reference sequence). The CDR3 spells CASRTGGRNTGELFF. CDR3 bases: TGTGCCAGCAGAACAGGGGGCCGGAACACCGGGGAGCTGTTTTTT.

The CDR3 reads CASSLVPLAGVSRNNEQFF. The DNA for the CDR3 is TGCGCCAGCAGCTTGGTCCCACTAGCGGGAGTCTCCCGAAACAATGAGCAGTTCTTC. The J gene is TRBJ2-1, the V gene TRBV5-1; TRBD2 matches 11 bases. The CDR3 spans 19 residues. V trimming: 0 bases; J trimming: 5 bases; junction bases outside the gene matches: 13. Per the germline V gene, CDR1 is SGHRS and CDR2 is YFSETQ.

V gene TRBV28 combines with J gene TRBJ2-7; D might be TRBD1 (6 bases). CDR3 size: 15 residues. Between the trimmed V and J ends, which lost 4 bases and 6 bases, there was a span of 19 bases. The germline CDR1 and CDR2 sequences are MDHEN and SYDVKM. The CDR3 is CASSSGDTLGGEQYF. CDR3 DNA sequence: TGTGCCAGCAGTTCCGGGGACACCCTCGGCGGCGAGCAGTACTTC.

Remarks on this clone: This specimen includes other DNA sequences encoding the same CDR3. This chain connects TRBV18 to TRBJ1-1; the D gene is possibly TRBD1 (6 bases). Trimming took off 3 bases at V and 1 base at J, with 12 bases between the two ends. Germline loops: CDR1 KGHSH, CDR2 LQKENI. The CDR3 is 15 residues long. CDR3 coding DNA: TGTGCCAGCTCACCCCTGACAGGATCGAACACTGAAGCTTTCTTT. Translation gives CASSPLTGSNTEAFF.

V is TRBV23-1 and J is TRBJ2-6; D remains unclear. TRBV23-1 is labeled an ORF, and its function is uncertain. The ends were cut back, 8 bases at V and 0 bases at J, with 17 bases in the middle. The CDR3 sequence is 17 residues long. The CDR3 protein is CASRADCISSGANVLTF. DNA for the CDR3: TGCGCCAGCCGGGCAGACTGCATAAGCTCTGGGGCCAACGTCCTGACTTTC.